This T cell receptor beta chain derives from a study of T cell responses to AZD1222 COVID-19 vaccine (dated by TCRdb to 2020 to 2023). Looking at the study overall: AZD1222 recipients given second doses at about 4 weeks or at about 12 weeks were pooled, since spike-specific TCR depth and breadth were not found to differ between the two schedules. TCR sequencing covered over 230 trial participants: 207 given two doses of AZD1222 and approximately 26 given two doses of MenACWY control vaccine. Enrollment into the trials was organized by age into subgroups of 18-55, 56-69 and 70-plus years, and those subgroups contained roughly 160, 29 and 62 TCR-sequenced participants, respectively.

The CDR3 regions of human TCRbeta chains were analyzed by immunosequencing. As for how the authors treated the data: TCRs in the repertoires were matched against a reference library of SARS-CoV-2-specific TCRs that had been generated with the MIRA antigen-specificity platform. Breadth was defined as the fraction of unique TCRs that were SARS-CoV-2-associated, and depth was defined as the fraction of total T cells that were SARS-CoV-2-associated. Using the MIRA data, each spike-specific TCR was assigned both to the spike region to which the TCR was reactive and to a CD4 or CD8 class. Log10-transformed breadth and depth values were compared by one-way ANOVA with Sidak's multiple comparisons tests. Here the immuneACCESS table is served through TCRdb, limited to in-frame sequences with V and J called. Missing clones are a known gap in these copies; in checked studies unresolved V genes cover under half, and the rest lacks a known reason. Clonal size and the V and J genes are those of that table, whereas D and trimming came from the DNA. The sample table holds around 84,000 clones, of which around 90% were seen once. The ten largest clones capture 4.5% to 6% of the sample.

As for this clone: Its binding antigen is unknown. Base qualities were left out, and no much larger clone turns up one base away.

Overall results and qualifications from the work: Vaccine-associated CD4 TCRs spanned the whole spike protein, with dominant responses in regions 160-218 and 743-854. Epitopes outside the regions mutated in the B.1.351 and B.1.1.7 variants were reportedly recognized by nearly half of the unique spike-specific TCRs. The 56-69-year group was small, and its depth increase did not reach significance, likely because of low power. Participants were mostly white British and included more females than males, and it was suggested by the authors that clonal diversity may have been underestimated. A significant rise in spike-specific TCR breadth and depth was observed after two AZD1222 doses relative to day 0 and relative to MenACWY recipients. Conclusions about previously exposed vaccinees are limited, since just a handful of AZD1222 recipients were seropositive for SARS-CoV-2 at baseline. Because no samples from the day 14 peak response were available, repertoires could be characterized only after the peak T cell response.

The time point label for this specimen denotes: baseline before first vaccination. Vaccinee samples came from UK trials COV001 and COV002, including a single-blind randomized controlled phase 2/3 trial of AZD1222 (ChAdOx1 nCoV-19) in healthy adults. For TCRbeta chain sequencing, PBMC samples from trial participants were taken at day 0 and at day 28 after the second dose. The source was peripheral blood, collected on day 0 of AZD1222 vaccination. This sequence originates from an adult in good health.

The nucleotide sequence reads TGTGCCAGCGAGGCGGGCAGGGGAGAGTTCACTGAAGCTTTCTTT. Its amino acids are CASEAGRGEFTEAFF. Recombination connected TRBV2 to TRBJ1-1; possibly the D gene is TRBD1, per 6 matching bases. CDR1 is given as SNHLY and CDR2 as FYNNEI, both from the germline V gene. V gives up 8 bases and J gives up 4 bases, and the segment between their germline ends measures 20 bases. There are 15 amino acids in the CDR3, from cysteine to phenylalanine inclusive. The only DNA kept is the CDR3, 45 bases in frame from the first base.